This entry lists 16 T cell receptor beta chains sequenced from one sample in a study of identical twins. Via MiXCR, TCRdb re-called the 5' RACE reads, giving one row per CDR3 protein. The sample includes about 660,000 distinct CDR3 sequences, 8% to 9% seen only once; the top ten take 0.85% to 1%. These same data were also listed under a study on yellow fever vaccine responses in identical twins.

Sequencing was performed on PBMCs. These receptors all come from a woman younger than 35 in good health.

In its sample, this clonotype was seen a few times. The DNA of the CDR3 is TGCGCCAGCAGCCTGGGATATGGGCAGGAAAAACTGTTTTTT. Protein: CASSLGYGQEKLFF. The chain has TRBV5-1 and TRBJ1-4; D gene unclear. This CDR3 is 14 amino acids long. Germline loops: CDR1 SGHRS, CDR2 YFSETQ. The germline V and J ends were trimmed by 4 bases and 8 bases, with 15 bases remaining between them.

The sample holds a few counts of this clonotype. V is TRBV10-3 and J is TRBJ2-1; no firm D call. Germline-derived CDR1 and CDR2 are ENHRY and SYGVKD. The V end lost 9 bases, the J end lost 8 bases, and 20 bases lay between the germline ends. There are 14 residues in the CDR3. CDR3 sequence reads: CAITDRVIGHEQFF. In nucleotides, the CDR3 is TGTGCCATTACCGACCGTGTTATCGGCCATGAGCAGTTCTTC.

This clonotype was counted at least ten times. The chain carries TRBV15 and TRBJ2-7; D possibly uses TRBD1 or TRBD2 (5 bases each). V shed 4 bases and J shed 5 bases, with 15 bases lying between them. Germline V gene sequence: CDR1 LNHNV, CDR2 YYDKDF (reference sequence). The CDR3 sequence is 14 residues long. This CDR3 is CATSKGPLADEQYF. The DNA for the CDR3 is TGTGCCACCAGCAAGGGACCCCTAGCCGACGAGCAGTACTTC. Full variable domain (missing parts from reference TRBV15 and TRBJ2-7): DAMVIQNPRYQVTQFGKPVTLSCSQTLNHNVMYWYQQKSSQAPKLLFHYYDKDFNNEADTPDNFQSRRPNTSFCFLDIRSPGLGDTAMYLCATSKGPLADEQYFGPGTRLTVT.

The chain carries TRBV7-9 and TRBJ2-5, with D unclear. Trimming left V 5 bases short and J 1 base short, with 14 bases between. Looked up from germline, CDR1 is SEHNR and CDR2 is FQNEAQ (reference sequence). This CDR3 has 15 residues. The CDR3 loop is CASSALFGGQETQYF. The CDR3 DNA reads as TGTGCCAGCAGCGCCCTTTTCGGCGGCCAAGAGACCCAGTACTTC.

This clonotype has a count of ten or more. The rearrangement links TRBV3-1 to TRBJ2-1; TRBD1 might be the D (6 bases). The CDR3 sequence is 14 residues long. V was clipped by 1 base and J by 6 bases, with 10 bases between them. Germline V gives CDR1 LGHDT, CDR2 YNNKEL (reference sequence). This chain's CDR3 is CASSQVRGSNEQFF. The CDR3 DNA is TGTGCCAGCAGCCAAGTCAGGGGAAGCAATGAGCAGTTCTTC.

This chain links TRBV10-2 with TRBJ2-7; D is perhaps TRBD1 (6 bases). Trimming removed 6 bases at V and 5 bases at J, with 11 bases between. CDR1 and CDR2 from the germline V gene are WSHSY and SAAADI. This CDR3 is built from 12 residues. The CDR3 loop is CASSRQVDEQYF. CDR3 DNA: TGCGCCAGCAGCCGACAGGTTGACGAGCAGTACTTC.

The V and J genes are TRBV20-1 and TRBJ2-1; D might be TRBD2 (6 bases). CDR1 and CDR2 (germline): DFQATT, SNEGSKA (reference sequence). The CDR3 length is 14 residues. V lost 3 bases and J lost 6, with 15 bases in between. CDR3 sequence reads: CSARQGRSGNEQFF. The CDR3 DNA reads TGCAGTGCTAGGCAGGGACGTAGCGGCAATGAGCAGTTCTTC.

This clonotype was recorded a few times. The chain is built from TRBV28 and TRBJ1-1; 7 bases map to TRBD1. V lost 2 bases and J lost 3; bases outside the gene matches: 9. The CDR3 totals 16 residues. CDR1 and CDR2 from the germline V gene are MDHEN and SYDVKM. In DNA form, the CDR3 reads TGTGCCAGCAGTTTAGTCCGACAGGGTAGGGACACTGAAGCTTTCTTT. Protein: CASSLVRQGRDTEAFF.

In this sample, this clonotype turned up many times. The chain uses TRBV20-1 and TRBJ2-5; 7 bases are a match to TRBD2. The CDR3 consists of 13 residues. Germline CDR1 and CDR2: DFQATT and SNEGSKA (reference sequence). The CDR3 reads CSANPGGKETQYF. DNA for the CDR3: TGCAGCGCCAACCCGGGGGGAAAAGAGACCCAGTACTTC.

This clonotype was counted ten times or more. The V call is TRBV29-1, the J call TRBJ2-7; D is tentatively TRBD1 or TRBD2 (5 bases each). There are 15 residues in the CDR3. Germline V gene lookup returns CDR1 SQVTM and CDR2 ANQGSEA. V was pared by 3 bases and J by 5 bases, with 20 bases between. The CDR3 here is CSVEGVTGRSNEQYF. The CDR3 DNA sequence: TGCAGCGTTGAGGGGGTTACCGGTCGGTCTAACGAGCAGTACTTC.

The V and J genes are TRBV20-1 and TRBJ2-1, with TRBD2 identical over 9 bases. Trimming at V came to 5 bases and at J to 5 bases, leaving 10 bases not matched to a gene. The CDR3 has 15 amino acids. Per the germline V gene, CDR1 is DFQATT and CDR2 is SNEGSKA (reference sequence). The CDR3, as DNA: TGCAGTGCTGCGCTAGTGAGCGGGAGGCACAATGAGCAGTTCTTC. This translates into CSAALVSGRHNEQFF.

The CDR3 is CSAQGTGGNTIYF. In DNA form, the CDR3 reads TGCAGTGCGCAAGGGACAGGTGGAAACACCATATATTTT. The chain employs TRBV20-1 and TRBJ1-3; 8 bases map to TRBD1. Germline assignment: CDR1 DFQATT and CDR2 SNEGSKA (reference sequence). Unmatched junction bases numbered 4, after V lost 6 bases and J lost 3 bases. CDR3 length equals 13 residues.

Here the CDR3 DNA reads TGTGCCAGCAGACACCGGAAGACCTACGAGCAGTACTTC. Translating gives CASRHRKTYEQYF. The chain has TRBV28 and TRBJ2-7; D remains ambiguous. Trimming left V 6 bases short and J 2 bases short, with 11 bases between. The CDR3 extends over 13 amino acids. Germline V gene lookup returns CDR1 MDHEN and CDR2 SYDVKM.

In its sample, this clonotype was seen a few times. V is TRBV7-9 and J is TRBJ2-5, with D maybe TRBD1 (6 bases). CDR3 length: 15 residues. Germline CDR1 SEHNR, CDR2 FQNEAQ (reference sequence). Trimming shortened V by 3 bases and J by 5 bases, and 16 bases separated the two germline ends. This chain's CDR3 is CASSFFRGQWETQYF. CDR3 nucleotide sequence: TGTGCCAGCAGCTTTTTCAGGGGCCAGTGGGAGACCCAGTACTTC.

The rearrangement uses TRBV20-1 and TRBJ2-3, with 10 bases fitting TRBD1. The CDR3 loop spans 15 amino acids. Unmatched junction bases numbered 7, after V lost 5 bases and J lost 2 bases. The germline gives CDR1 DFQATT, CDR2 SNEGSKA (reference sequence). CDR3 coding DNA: TGCAGTGCTGACCCGGGACAGGGGTTCACAGATACGCAGTATTTT. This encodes CSADPGQGFTDTQYF.

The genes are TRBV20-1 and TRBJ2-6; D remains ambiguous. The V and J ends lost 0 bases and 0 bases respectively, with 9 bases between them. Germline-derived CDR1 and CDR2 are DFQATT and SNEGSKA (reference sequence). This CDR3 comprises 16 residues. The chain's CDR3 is CSARDVTNSGANVLTF. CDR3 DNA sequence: TGCAGTGCTAGAGACGTCACTAACTCTGGGGCCAACGTCCTGACTTTC.